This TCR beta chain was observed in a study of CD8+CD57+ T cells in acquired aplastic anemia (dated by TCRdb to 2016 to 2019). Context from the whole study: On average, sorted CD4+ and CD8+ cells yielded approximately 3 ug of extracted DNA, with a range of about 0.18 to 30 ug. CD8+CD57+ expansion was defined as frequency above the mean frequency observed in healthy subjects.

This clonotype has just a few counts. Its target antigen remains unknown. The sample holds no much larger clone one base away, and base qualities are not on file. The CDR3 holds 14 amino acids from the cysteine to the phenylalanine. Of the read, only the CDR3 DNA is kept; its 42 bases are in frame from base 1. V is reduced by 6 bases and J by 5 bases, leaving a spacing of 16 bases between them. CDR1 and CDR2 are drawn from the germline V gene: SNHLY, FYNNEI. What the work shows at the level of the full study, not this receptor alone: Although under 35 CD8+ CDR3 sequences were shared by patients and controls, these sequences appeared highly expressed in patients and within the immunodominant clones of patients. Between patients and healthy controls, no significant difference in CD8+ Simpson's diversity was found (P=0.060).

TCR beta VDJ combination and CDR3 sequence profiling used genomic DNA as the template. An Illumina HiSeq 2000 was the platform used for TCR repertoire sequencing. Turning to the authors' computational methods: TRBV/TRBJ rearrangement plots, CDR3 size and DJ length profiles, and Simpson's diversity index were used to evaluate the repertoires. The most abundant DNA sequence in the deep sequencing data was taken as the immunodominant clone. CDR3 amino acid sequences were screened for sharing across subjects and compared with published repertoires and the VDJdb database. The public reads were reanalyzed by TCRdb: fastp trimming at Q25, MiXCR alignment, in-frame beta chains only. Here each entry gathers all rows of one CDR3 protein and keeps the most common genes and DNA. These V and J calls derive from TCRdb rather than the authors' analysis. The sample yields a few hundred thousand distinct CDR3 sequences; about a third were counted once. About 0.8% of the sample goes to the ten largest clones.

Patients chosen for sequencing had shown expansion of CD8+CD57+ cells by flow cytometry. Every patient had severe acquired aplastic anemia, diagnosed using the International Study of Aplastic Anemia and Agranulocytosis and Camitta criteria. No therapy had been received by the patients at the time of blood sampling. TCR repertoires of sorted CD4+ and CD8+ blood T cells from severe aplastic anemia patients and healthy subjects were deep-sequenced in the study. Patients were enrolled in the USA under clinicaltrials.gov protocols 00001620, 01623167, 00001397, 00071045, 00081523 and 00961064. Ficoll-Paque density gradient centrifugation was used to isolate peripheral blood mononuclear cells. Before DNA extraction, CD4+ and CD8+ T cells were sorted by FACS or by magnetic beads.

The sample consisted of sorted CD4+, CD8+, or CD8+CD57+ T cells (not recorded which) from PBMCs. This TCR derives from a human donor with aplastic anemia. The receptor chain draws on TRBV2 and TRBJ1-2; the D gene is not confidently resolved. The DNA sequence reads TGTGCCAGCAGACCATTAAAGGCGATATATGGCTACACCTTC. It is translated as CASRPLKAIYGYTF.